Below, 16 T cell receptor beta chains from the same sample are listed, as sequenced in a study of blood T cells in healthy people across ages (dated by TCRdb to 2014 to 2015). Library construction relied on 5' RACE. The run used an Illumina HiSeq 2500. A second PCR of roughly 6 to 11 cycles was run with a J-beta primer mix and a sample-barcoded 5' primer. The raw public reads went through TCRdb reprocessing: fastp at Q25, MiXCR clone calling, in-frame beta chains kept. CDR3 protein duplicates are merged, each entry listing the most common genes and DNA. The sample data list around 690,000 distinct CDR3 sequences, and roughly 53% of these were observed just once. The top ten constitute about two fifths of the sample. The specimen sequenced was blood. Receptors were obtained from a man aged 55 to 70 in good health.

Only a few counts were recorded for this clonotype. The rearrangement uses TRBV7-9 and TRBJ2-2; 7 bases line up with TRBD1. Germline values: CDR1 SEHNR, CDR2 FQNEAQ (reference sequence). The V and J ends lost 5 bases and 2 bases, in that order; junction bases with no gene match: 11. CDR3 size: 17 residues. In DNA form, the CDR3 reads TGTGCCAGCAGCCCCTTCCTTTGGACAGGAAACACCGGGGAGCTGTTTTTT. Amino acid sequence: CASSPFLWTGNTGELFF. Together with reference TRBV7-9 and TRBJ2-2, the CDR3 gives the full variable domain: DTGVSQNPRHKITKRGQNVTFRCDPISEHNRLYWYRQTLGQGPEFLTYFQNEAQLEKSRLLSDRFSAERPKGSFSTLEIQRTEQGDSAMYLCASSPFLWTGNTGELFFGEGSRLTVL.

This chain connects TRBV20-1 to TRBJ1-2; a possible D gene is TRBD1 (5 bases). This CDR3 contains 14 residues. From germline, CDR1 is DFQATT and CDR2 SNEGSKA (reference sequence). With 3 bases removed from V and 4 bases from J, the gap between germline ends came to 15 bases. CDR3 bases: TGCAGTGCTAGGAGGGAGGCGGACATCTATGGCTACACCTTC. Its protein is CSARREADIYGYTF.

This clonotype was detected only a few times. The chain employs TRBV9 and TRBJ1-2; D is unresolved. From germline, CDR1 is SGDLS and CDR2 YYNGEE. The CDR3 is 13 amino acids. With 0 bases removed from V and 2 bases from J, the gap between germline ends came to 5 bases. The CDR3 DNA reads TGTGCCAGCAGCGTAGGAGAAAACTATGGCTACACCTTC. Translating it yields CASSVGENYGYTF.

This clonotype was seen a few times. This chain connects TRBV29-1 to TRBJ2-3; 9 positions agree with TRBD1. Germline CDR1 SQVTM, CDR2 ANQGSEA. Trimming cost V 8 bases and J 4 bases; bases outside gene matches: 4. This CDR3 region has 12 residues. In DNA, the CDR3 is TGCAGCACAAGACAGGGGGCAGATACGCAGTATTTT. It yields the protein CSTRQGADTQYF.

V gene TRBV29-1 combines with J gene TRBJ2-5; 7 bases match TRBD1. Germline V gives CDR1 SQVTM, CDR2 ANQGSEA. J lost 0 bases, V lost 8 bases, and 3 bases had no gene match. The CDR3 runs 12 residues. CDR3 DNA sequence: TGCAGCTCGGGACAGAACCAAGAGACCCAGTACTTC. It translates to CSSGQNQETQYF.

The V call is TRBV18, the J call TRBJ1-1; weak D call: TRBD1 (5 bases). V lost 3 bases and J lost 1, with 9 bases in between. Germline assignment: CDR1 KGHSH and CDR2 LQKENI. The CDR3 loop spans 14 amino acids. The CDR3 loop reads CASSPLQENTEAFF. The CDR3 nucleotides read TGTGCCAGCTCACCTCTACAGGAGAACACTGAAGCTTTCTTT.

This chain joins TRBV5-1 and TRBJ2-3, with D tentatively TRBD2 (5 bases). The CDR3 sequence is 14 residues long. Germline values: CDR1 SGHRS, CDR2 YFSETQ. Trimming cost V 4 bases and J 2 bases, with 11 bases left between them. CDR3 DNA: TGCGCCAGCAGCCGAACTAGAAACACAGATACGCAGTATTTT. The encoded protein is CASSRTRNTDTQYF.

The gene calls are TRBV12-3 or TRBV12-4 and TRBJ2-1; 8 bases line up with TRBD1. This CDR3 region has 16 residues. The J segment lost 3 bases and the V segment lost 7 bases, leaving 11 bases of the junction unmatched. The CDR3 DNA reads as TGTGCCAGCAACCCCCAGGACAGGGTGGGCTACAATGAGCAGTTCTTC. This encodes CASNPQDRVGYNEQFF.

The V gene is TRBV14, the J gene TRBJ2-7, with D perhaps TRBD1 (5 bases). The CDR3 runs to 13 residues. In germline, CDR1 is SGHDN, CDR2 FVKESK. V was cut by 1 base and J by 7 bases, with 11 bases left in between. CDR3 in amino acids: CASSQVGVREQYF. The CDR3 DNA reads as TGTGCCAGCAGCCAAGTAGGGGTTCGGGAGCAGTACTTC.

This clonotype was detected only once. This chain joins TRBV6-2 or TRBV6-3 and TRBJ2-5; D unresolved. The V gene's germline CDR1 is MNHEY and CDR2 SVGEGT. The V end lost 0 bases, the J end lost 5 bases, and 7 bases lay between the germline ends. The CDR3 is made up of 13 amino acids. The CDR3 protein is CASSYSVGETQYF. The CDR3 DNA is TGTGCCAGCAGTTACTCAGTAGGCGAGACCCAGTACTTC.

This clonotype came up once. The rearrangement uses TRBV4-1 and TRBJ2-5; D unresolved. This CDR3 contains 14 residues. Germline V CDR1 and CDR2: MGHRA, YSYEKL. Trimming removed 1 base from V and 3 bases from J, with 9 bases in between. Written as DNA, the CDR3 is TGCGCCAGCAGCCAAGCGTGGGGTGAAGAGACCCAGTACTTC. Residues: CASSQAWGEETQYF.

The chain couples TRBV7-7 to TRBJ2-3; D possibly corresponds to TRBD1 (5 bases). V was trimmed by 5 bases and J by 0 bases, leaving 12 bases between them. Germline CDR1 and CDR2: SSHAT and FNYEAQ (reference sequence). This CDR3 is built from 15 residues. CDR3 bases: TGTGCCAGCAGCCATCAAGCAGGGAGCACAGATACGCAGTATTTT. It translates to CASSHQAGSTDTQYF.

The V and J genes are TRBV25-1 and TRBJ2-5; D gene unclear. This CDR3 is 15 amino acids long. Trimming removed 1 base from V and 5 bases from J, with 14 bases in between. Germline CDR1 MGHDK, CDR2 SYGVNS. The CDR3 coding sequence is TGTGCCAGCAGTGAATCTATGGGCTTGTTTGAGACCCAGTACTTC. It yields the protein CASSESMGLFETQYF.

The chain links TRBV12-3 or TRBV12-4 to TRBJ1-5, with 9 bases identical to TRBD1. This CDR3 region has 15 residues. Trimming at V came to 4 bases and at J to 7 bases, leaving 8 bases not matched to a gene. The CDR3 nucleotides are TGTGCCAGCAGTTCCAGGACAGGGGCGGGACAGCCCCAGCATTTT. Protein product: CASSSRTGAGQPQHF.

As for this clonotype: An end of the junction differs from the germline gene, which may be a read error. The CDR3: CAGSLGGEGYEQYF. CDR3 nucleotides: TGTGCCGGCAGTTTGGGGGGCGAGGGCTACGAGCAGTACTTC. This chain links TRBV12-3 or TRBV12-4 with TRBJ2-7, with D possibly called TRBD1 or TRBD2 (6 bases each). The CDR3 sequence is 14 residues long.

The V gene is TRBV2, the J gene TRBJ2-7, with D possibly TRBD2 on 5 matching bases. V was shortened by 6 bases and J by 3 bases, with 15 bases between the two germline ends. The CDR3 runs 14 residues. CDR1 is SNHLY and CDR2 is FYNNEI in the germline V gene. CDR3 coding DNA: TGTGCCAGCAGGAGTGCGGGTAGGGACTACGAGCAGTACTTC. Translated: CASRSAGRDYEQYF.